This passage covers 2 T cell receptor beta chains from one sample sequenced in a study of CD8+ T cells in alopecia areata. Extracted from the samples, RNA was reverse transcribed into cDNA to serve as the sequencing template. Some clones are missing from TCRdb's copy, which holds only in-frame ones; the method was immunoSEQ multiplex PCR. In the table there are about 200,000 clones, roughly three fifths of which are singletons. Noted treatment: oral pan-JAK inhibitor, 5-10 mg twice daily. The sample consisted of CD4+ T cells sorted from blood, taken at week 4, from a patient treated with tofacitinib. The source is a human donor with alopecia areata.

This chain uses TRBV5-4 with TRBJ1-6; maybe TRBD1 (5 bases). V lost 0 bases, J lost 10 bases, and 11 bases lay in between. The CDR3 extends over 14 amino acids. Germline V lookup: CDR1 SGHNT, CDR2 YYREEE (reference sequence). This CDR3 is CASSLVPGVSPLHF. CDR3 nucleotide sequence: TGTGCCAGCAGCTTGGTTCCGGGGGTCTCACCCCTCCACTTT. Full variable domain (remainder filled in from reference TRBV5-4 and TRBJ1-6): ETGVTQSPTHLIKTRGQQVTLRCSSQSGHNTVSWYQQALGQGPQFIFQYYREEENGRGNFPPRFSGLQFPNYSSELNVNALELDDSALYLCASSLVPGVSPLHFGNGTRLTVT.

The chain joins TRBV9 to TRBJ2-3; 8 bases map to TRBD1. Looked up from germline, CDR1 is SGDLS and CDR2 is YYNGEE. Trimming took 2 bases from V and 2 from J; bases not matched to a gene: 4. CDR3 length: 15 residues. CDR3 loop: CASSVMDRATDTQYF. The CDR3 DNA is TGTGCCAGCAGCGTGATGGACAGGGCCACAGATACGCAGTATTTT.